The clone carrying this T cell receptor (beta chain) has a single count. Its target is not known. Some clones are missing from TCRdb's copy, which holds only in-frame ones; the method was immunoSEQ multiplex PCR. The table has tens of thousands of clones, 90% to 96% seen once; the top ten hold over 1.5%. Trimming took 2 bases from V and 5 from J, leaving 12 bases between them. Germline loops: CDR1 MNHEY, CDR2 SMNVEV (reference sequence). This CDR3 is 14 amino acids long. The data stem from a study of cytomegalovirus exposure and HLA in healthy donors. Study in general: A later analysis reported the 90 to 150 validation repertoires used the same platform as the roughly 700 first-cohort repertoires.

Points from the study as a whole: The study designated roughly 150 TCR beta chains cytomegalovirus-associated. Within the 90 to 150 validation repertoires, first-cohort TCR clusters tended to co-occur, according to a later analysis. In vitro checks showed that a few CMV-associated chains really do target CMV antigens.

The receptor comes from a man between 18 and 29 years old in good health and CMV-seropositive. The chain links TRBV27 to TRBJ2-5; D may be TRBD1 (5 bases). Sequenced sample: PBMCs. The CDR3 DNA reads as TGTGCCAGCAGTTTACAGGGTCCGACCGAGACCCAGTACTTC. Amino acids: CASSLQGPTETQYF.